A selection of T cell receptor beta chains follows, all from one sample in a study of blood T cell repertoires in COVID-19. Measured with immunoSEQ multiplex PCR; TCRdb has only the in-frame clones, and not every one. The sample yields a few hundred thousand clones, over 85% seen once. Source material: PBMCs or T cells enriched from blood (not recorded which). Source of these receptors: a woman aged 55-69 years who had recovered from COVID-19. CDR3s include the opening cysteine and the closing phenylalanine or tryptophan. A D gene is named only where the DNA matches it firmly. For some rows the clone size is stated as once, few or many, or as a class when expanded; others skip it.

V	size	J	D	DNA	CDR3
TRBV27	.	TRBJ2-6	TRBD1	TGTGCCAGCAGCTTAGGGCCTACAGGGGTAGGGGCCAACGTCCTGACTTTC	CASSLGPTGVGANVLTF
TRBV6-5	few	TRBJ1-1	.	TGTGCCAGCAGAGGACAGCGTGAAGCTTTCTTT	CASRGQREAFF
TRBV7-9	few	TRBJ2-1	TRBD2	TGTGCCAGCAGCTCACCTAGCGGGAGGGGCGATGAGCAGTTCTTC	CASSSPSGRGDEQFF
TRBV5-1	.	TRBJ1-1	TRBD1	TGCGCCAGCAGCTTGTTCCAGGGGGAAGTGAACACTGAAGCTTTCTTT	CASSLFQGEVNTEAFF
TRBV21-1	.	TRBJ2-7	.	TGTGCCAGCAGCAAAGTGTGGGAACCACGGACTAGCGGGCATGCTGAGCAGTACTTC	CASSKVWEPRTSGHAEQYF
TRBV5-8	.	TRBJ2-7	TRBD2	TGTGCCAGCAGCAGCGGGACTAGCGGGAGTGACGAGCAGTACTTC	CASSSGTSGSDEQYF
TRBV6-5	once	TRBJ1-2	.	TGTGCCAGCATCATCCCCGGGGTGGGCTATGGCTACACCTTC	CASIIPGVGYGYTF
TRBV15	.	TRBJ2-7	TRBD2	TGTGCCACCAGCAGAGACCCGGGAGCGGGGGACGAGCAGTACTTC	CATSRDPGAGDEQYF
TRBV2	.	TRBJ1-5	.	TGTGCCACAAAAACAGACGGTAATCAGCCCCAGCATTTT	CATKTDGNQPQHF
TRBV27	once	TRBJ2-7	TRBD1	TGTGCCAGCAGCAACACGGGACAGGGCTTCTACGAGCAGTACTTC	CASSNTGQGFYEQYF
TRBV27	.	TRBJ2-7	TRBD1	TGTGCCAGCAGACGGACAGGGAGAACCTACGAGCAGTACTTC	CASRRTGRTYEQYF
TRBV5-1	.	TRBJ2-7	.	TGCGCCAGCAGCTTGTTGGCCTCCCTGCGGGACTCTCCCTACGAGCAGTACTTC	CASSLLASLRDSPYEQYF
TRBV19	.	TRBJ2-6	TRBD1	TGTGCCATTGGGACAGGGGGCGCTGGGGCCAACGTCCTGACTTTC	CAIGTGGAGANVLTF
TRBV24-1	.	TRBJ2-5	TRBD2	TGTGCCACCAGTGATCGCCGCCTGGGGGGGTACCAAGAGACCCAGTACTTC	CATSDRRLGGYQETQYF
TRBV3-1/TRBV3-2	.	TRBJ2-7	.	TGTGCCAGCAGCCAAGTTAGCCACGAGCAGTACTTC	CASSQVSHEQYF
TRBV14	.	TRBJ2-7	TRBD2	TGTGCCAGCAGCCAAGGGCTAGCGGATGCACCCTACGAGCAGTACTTC	CASSQGLADAPYEQYF
TRBV29-1	once	TRBJ2-5	.	TGCAGCGTTCCGACGGAGGCGGAGACCCAGTACTTC	CSVPTEAETQYF
TRBV28	.	TRBJ2-5	.	TGTGCCAGCAGACAACAGGGAGGGCGAGAGACCCAGTACTTC	CASRQQGGRETQYF
TRBV28	.	TRBJ2-2	.	TGTGCCAGCAGTCAGGGGTTAGGCGGGGAGCTGTTTTTT	CASSQGLGGELFF
TRBV10-3	once	TRBJ1-1	.	TGTGCCATCAGTCCAAAGGGGGAAAGCACTGAAGCTTTCTTT	CAISPKGESTEAFF
TRBV29-1	.	TRBJ1-1	.	TGCAGCGTTGTCGGGGGGCGGAACACTGAAGCTTTCTTT	CSVVGGRNTEAFF
TRBV5-1	.	TRBJ1-6	.	TGCGCCAGCAGCTTGGGAATGAGCAGGGGTACTTCACCCCTCCACTTT	CASSLGMSRGTSPLHF
TRBV7-8	.	TRBJ2-3	.	TGTGCCAGCACCTTCGGTCAGGGGTTGGGCACAGATACGCAGTATTTT	CASTFGQGLGTDTQYF
TRBV5-8	.	TRBJ2-7	TRBD1	TGTGCCAGCAGCCGGGGGACAGGGGGCGCCTCGTACGAGCAGTACTTC	CASSRGTGGASYEQYF
TRBV6-5	.	TRBJ2-5	TRBD1	TGTGCCAGCAGTTACTTACCCGGACAGGTGGCAGAGACCCAGTACTTC	CASSYLPGQVAETQYF
TRBV9	.	TRBJ1-2	.	TGTGCCAGCAGACCACCGGACAGTTACTATGGCTACACCTTC	CASRPPDSYYGYTF
TRBV5-5	once	TRBJ1-5	.	TGTGCCAGCAGCTTAGGGGGTGTGGGCAATCAGCCCCAGCATTTT	CASSLGGVGNQPQHF
TRBV27	.	TRBJ2-1	TRBD2	TGTGCCAGCAGTGTGGTGGGAGGGCCGCTTGAGCAGTTCTTC	CASSVVGGPLEQFF
TRBV7-9	.	TRBJ2-1	TRBD2	TGTGCCAGCAGCGATCAAGGGACTAGCGAAGGCAATGAGCAGTTCTTC	CASSDQGTSEGNEQFF
TRBV7-2	.	TRBJ2-1	TRBD2	TGTGCCAGCAGTCCTAGGGTAGCGGGGGGCAGGAATGAGCAGTTCTTC	CASSPRVAGGRNEQFF